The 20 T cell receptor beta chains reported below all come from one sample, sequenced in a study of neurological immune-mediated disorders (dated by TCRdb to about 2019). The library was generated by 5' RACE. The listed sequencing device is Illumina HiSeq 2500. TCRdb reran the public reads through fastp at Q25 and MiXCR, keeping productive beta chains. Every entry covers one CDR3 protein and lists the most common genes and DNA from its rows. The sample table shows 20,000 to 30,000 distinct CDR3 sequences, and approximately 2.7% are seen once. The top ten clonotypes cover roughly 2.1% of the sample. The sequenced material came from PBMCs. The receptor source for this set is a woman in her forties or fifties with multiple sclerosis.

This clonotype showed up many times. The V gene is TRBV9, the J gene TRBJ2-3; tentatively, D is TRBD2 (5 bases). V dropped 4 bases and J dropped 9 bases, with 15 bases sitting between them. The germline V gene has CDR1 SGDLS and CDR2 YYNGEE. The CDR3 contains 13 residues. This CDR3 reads CASSPVMGATQYF. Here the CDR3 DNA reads TGTGCCAGCAGCCCCGTGATGGGAGCAACGCAGTATTTT. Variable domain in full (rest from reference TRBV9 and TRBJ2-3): DSGVTQTPKHLITATGQRVTLRCSPRSGDLSVYWYQQSLDQGLQFLIQYYNGEERAKGNILERFSAQQFPDLHSELNLSSLELGDSALYFCASSPVMGATQYFGPGTRLTVL.

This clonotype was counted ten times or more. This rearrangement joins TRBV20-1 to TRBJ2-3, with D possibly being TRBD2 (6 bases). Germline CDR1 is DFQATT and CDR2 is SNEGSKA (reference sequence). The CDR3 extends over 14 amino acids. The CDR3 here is CSPPPGLHTDTQYF. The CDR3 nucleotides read TGCAGCCCGCCCCCGGGACTCCACACAGATACGCAGTATTTT.

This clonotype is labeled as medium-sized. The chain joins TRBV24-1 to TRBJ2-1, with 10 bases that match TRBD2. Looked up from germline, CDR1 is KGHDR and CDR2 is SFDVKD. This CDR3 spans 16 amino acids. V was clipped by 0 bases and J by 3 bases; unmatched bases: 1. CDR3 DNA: TGTGCCACCAGTGATTTGTCTAGCGGGGGCTACAATGAGCAGTTCTTC. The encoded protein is CATSDLSSGGYNEQFF.

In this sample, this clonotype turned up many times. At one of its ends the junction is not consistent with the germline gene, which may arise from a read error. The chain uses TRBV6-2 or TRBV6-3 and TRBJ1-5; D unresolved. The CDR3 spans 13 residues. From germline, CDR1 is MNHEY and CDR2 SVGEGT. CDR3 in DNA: TGTGCCAGCAGTTACTCGCAGGTTCAGCCCCAGAATTTT. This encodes CASSYSQVQPQNF.

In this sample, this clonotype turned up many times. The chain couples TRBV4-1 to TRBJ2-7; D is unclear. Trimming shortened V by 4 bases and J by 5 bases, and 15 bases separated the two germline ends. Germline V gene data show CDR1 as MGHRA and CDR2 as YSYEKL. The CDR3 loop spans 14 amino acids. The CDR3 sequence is CASSPLSRPHEQYF. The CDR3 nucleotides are TGCGCCAGCAGCCCACTAAGCCGCCCCCACGAGCAGTACTTC.

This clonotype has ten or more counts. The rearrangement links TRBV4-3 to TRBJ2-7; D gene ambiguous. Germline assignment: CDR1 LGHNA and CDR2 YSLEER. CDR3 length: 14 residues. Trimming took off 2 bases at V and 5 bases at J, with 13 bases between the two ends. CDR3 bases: TGCGCCAGCAGCCAAAATTCCAGGAACCACGAGCAGTACTTC. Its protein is CASSQNSRNHEQYF.

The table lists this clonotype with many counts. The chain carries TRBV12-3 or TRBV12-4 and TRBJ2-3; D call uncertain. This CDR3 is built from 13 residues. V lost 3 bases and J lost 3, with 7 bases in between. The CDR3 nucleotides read TGTGCCAGCAGTTTGTCTGGGACAGATACGCAGTATTTT. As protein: CASSLSGTDTQYF.

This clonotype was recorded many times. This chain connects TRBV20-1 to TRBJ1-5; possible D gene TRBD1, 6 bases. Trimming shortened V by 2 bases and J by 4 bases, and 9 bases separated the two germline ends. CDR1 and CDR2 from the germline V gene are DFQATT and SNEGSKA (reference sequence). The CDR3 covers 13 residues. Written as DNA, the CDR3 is TGCAGTGCTAGATGGCAGGGGAATCAGCCCCAGCATTTT. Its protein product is CSARWQGNQPQHF.

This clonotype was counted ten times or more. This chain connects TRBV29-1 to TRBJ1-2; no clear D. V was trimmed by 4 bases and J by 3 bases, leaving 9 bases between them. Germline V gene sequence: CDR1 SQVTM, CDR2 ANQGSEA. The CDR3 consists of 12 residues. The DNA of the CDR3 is TGCAGCGTTGCGTGGGGAGACTATGGCTACACCTTC. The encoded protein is CSVAWGDYGYTF.

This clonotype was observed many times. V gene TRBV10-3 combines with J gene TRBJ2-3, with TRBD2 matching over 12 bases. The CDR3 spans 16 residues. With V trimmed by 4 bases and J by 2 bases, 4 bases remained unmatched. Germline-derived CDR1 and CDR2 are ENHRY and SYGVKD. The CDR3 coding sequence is TGTGCCATCAGTGGACCTAGCGGGAGGGCCACAGATACGCAGTATTTT. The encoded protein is CAISGPSGRATDTQYF.

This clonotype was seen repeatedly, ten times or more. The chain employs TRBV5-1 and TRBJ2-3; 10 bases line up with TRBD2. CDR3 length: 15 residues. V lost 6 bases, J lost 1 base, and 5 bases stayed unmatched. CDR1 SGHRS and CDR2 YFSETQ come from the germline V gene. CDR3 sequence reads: CASISGTSGTDTQYF. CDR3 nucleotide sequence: TGCGCCAGCATCTCCGGGACTAGCGGCACAGATACGCAGTATTTT. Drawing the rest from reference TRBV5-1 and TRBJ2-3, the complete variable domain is KAGVTQTPRYLIKTRGQQVTLSCSPISGHRSVSWYQQTPGQGLQFLFEYFSETQRNKGNFPGRFSGRQFSNSRSEMNVSTLELGDSALYLCASISGTSGTDTQYFGPGTRLTVL.

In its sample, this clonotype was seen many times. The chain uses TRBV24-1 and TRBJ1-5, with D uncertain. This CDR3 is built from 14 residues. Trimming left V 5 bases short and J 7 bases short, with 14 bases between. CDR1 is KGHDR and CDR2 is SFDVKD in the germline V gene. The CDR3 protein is CATSGNGVGQPQHF. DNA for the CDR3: TGTGCCACCAGTGGGAATGGTGTGGGACAGCCCCAGCATTTT.

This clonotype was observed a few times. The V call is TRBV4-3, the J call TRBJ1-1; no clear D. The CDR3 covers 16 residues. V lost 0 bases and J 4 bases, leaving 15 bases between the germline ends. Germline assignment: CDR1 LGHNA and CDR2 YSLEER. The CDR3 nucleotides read TGCGCCAGCAGCCAAGATTCGACTGGCATGAGCACTGAAGCTTTCTTT. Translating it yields CASSQDSTGMSTEAFF.

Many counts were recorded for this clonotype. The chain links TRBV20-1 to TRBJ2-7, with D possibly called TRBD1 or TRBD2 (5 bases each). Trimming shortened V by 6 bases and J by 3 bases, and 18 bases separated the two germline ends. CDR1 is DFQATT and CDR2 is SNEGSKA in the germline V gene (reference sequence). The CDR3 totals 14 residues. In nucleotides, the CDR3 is TGCAGTGCCCTGGGGGTCCAGCGGAACTACGAGCAGTACTTC. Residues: CSALGVQRNYEQYF.

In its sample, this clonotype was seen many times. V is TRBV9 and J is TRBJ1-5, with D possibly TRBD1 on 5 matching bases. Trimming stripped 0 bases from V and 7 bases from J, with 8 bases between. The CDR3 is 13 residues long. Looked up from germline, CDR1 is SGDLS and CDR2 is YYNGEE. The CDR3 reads CASSVDGDQPQHF. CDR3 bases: TGTGCCAGCAGCGTAGATGGGGACCAGCCCCAGCATTTT.

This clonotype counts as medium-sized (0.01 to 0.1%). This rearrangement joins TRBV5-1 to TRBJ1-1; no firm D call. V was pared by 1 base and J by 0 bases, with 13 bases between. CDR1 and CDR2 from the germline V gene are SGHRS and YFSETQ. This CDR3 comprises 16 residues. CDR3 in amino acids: CASSLLSGSLNTEAFF. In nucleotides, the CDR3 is TGCGCCAGCAGCTTGTTATCCGGATCCCTGAACACTGAAGCTTTCTTT.

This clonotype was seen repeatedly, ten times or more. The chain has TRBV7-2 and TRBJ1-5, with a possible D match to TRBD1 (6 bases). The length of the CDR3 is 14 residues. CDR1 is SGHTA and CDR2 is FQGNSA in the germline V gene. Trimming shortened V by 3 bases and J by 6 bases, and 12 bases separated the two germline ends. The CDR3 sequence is CASSFPGAGQPQHF. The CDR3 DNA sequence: TGTGCCAGCAGCTTTCCAGGGGCAGGTCAGCCCCAGCATTTT. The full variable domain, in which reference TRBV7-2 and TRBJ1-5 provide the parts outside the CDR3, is GAGVSQSPSNKVTEKGKDVELRCDPISGHTALYWYRQSLGQGLEFLIYFQGNSAPDKSGLPSDRFSAERTGGSVSTLTIQRTQQEDSAVYLCASSFPGAGQPQHFGDGTRLSIL.

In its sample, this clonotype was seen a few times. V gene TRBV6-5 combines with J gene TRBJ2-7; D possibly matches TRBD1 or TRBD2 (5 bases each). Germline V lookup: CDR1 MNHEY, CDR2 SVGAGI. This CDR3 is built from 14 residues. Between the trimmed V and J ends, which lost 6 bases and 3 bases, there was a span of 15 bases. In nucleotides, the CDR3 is TGTGCCAGCAGAAACCCGGGACGGAACTACGAGCAGTACTTC. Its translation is CASRNPGRNYEQYF.

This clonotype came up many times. The DNA for the CDR3 is TGTGCCAGCAGCCTACGAAAGCGCTACAATGAGCAGTTCTTC. Its protein is CASSLRKRYNEQFF. The chain employs TRBV27 and TRBJ2-1, with D unclear. The CDR3 has 14 amino acids. Germline CDR1 MNHEY, CDR2 SMNVEV (reference sequence). Trimming stripped 6 bases from V and 3 bases from J, with 12 bases between.

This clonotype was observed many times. The CDR3 reads CSASPPTGDRQPQHF. The CDR3 bases are TGCAGTGCTAGCCCCCCGACAGGGGATAGGCAGCCCCAGCATTTT. The gene calls are TRBV20-1 and TRBJ1-5; TRBD1 aligns across 8 bases. V gave up 3 bases and J gave up 7 bases; unmatched junction bases: 11. Per the germline V gene, CDR1 is DFQATT and CDR2 is SNEGSKA (reference sequence). The CDR3 is 15 residues long.